This T cell receptor beta chain was captured by sequencing in a study of cytomegalovirus exposure and HLA in healthy donors. In the PCR, 60 Vbeta and 13 Jbeta primers were used. Repertoires were generated with immunoSEQ multiplex PCR, while TCRdb's copy carries only in-frame clones and drops some. The sample lists some 190,000 clones, approximately 80% occurring once. About this clone itself: What it recognizes is unknown.

Overall study findings and caveats: The only immune exposure information that was available was CMV serostatus. Among donors in an Asian-associated ancestry cluster, a later analysis reportedly found fewer N-insertions than the roughly 610-donor mean.

Input material: PBMCs. The clonotype was recovered from a woman aged 25 to 39 in good health and CMV-seropositive.

The CDR3 loop reads CASSLTGGTYEQYF. The DNA of the CDR3 is TGTGCCAGCAGCTTAACCGGGGGTACCTACGAGCAGTACTTC. The chain uses TRBV5-6 and TRBJ2-7; D might be TRBD2 (6 bases). The V gene lost 2 bases and the J gene lost 2 bases, with 11 bases spanning the gap. CDR3 length: 14 amino acids. The V gene's germline CDR1 is SGHDT and CDR2 YYEEEE.